Below, one TCR beta chain is given with its context. Its specificity is not known. Specified time point: baseline, week 1 (first vaccination visit). Treatment indicated: pre-vaccination baseline after standard-of-care therapy. Tumors from donors were new WHO grade 3 or 4 IDH1-mutant astrocytomas with ATRX loss. The method was immunoSEQ multiplex PCR; TCRdb's version includes in-frame clones alone and lacks a portion of them. This sample has approximately 36,000 clones; roughly 78% occur once, and the top ten carry 7.5% to 9.5%. This sample was taken from a study of a mutant IDH1 vaccine in newly diagnosed glioma. Study results and limitations: Vaccination induced immune responses in 93.3% of patients.

Germline lookup yields CDR1 MNHNS and CDR2 SASEGT. This CDR3 region has 14 residues. Trimming took 4 bases from V and 4 from J, leaving 10 bases between them. V and J are TRBV6-1 and TRBJ2-2; no clear D gene. The receptor's source is a man aged 40-49 years with glioma. Some clones in this sample may be carry-over from other donors' samples. The specimen was PBMCs, collected from a glioma patient treated with radiotherapy, temozolomide or both. This CDR3 is CASSAVWSTGELFF. CDR3 bases: TGTGCCAGCAGTGCTGTATGGAGCACCGGGGAGCTGTTTTTT.